Listed below are T cell receptor beta chains from one sample, sequenced in a study of T cells in Graves' hyperthyroidism and ophthalmopathy. TCRdb reanalysed the multiplex PCR reads using MiXCR and keeps one entry per CDR3 protein. This sample has about 740,000 distinct CDR3 sequences, with around 15% found just once. Sequencing was done on a sample of blood. The receptor set was obtained from a woman aged 18-30 years with Graves' hyperthyroidism. Each CDR3 is given with its conserved first and last residue. The order of the fields is D gene, clone size, J gene, V gene, CDR3 protein, CDR3 DNA. The D gene is left open where the match is weak. Size tells how often a clone was seen (once, few, many) or the class of an expanded clone, and some rows leave it out.

>TRBD2|many|TRBJ2-5|TRBV7-9
CASSPTHRTSGSSRTQYF
TGTGCCAGCAGCCCCACACATCGGACTAGCGGGAGTTCTAGGACCCAGTACTTC
>-|many|TRBJ2-7|TRBV3-1
CASSQSGRLSYEQYF
TGTGCCAGCAGCCAATCGGGACGGCTCTCCTACGAGCAGTACTTC
>-|few|TRBJ2-7|TRBV2
CASSENDYEQYF
TGTGCCAGCAGTGAAAACGATTACGAGCAGTACTTC
>-|many|TRBJ1-2|TRBV7-8
CASTLRELANYGYTF
TGTGCCAGCACCCTAAGGGAGTTAGCTAACTATGGCTACACCTTC
>TRBD2|-|TRBJ2-1|TRBV12-3/TRBV12-4
CASDVGRGDEQFF
TGTGCCAGCGATGTGGGGAGGGGCGATGAGCAGTTCTTC
>-|many|TRBJ2-7|TRBV28
CASSPETRGSKQYF
TGTGCCAGCAGTCCAGAGACCAGGGGTAGTAAGCAGTACTTC
>TRBD2|-|TRBJ2-7|TRBV20-1
CSAGTSGGASYEQYF
TGCAGTGCGGGGACTAGCGGGGGGGCCTCCTACGAGCAGTACTTC
>TRBD1|-|TRBJ1-4|TRBV4-3
CASSQAPQGAGGEKLFF
TGCGCCAGCAGCCAAGCCCCTCAGGGGGCGGGGGGGGAAAAACTGTTTTTT
>-|few|TRBJ2-7|TRBV20-1
CSAHGGYEQYF
TGCAGCGCTCATGGGGGGTACGAGCAGTACTTC
>TRBD2|many|TRBJ2-7|TRBV7-9
CASSFAAGVYEQYF
TGTGCCAGCAGCTTTGCAGCGGGAGTTTACGAGCAGTACTTC
>TRBD2|-|TRBJ2-5|TRBV6-1
CASSPTGLAGGETQYF
TGTGCCAGCAGTCCTACGGGACTAGCGGGGGGGGAGACCCAGTACTTC
>-|many|TRBJ2-7|TRBV2
CASSGDTGTYEQYF
TGTGCCAGCAGTGGGGACACGGGAACCTACGAGCAGTACTTC
>-|many|TRBJ2-1|TRBV18
CASSRPSASEQFF
TGTGCCAGCTCACGCCCCTCAGCCAGTGAGCAGTTCTTC
>TRBD2|many|TRBJ2-7|TRBV20-1
CSAREFTSGSYEQYF
TGCAGTGCTAGAGAATTCACTAGCGGGAGTTACGAGCAGTACTTC
>-|few|TRBJ1-1|TRBV18
CASSPRKVEVGWAEAFF
TGTGCCAGCTCACCCCGAAAGGTGGAGGTCGGGTGGGCCGAAGCTTTCTTT
>-|few|TRBJ2-3|TRBV19
CASSVLGSSTDTQYF
TGTGCCAGTAGTGTTCTGGGGTCAAGCACAGATACGCAGTATTTT
>-|-|TRBJ1-3|TRBV6-1
CASSGVSSGNTIYF
TGTGCCAGCAGCGGGGTTAGCTCTGGAAACACCATATATTTT
>TRBD2|many|TRBJ2-3|TRBV7-2
CASSHPQTAGGTDTQYF
TGTGCCAGCAGCCATCCGCAAACAGCGGGAGGCACAGATACGCAGTATTTT
>-|few|TRBJ2-5|TRBV6-5
CASSYYGRETQYF
TGTGCCAGCAGTTACTATGGAAGAGAGACCCAGTACTTC
>-|few|TRBJ2-1|TRBV14
CASSRDSNGLNEQFF
TGTGCCAGCAGCCGGGACTCAAACGGATTGAATGAGCAGTTCTTC
>-|few|TRBJ2-1|TRBV9
CASSVEGSTNEQFF
TGTGCCAGCAGCGTAGAAGGCTCCACCAATGAGCAGTTCTTC
>-|many|TRBJ1-5|TRBV12-3/TRBV12-4
CASRPTGGAFSSPQHF
TGTGCCAGCAGGCCGACCGGGGGCGCTTTCTCGTCGCCCCAGCATTTT
>-|-|TRBJ2-7|TRBV6-1
CASSEGRATYEQYF
TGTGCCAGCAGTGAAGGGCGGGCCACCTACGAGCAGTACTTC
>TRBD1|-|TRBJ2-7|TRBV11-3
CASSLAQGPNVEQYF
TGTGCCAGCAGCTTAGCACAGGGGCCTAATGTCGAGCAGTACTTC
>TRBD1|many|TRBJ2-5|TRBV4-2
CASSSGQGRETQYF
TGTGCCAGCAGCTCGGGACAGGGAAGAGAGACCCAGTACTTC
>-|few|TRBJ1-3|TRBV11-2
CASSSGLSSGNTIYF
TGTGCCAGCAGCTCCGGACTGAGCTCTGGAAACACCATATATTTT
>-|few|TRBJ2-5|TRBV19
CASRGRGEQETQYF
TGTGCCAGTCGGGGCAGGGGGGAACAAGAGACCCAGTACTTC
>TRBD2|few|TRBJ2-5|TRBV5-6
CASSLPFGTSGRRQETQYF
TGTGCCAGCAGCCTACCCTTCGGGACTAGCGGGAGACGCCAAGAGACCCAGTACTTC
>-|many|TRBJ2-3|TRBV3-1
CASSHRSTDTQYF
TGTGCCAGCAGCCACCGCAGCACAGATACGCAGTATTTT
>-|few|TRBJ2-7|TRBV6-5
CASSYGGTDYEQYF
TGTGCCAGCAGTTACGGCGGGACAGACTACGAGCAGTACTTC
>TRBD2|-|TRBJ2-1|TRBV5-6
CASSSPFAGSGDHEQFF
TGTGCCAGCAGCTCACCCTTTGCTGGGAGCGGGGATCATGAGCAGTTCTTC
>-|-|TRBJ2-7|TRBV28
CASSMPLVGAYEQYF
TGTGCCAGCAGTATGCCACTAGTGGGAGCCTACGAGCAGTACTTC
>-|many|TRBJ2-3|TRBV5-4
CASSFNRAGDTQYF
TGTGCCAGCAGCTTTAATAGGGCCGGAGATACGCAGTATTTT
>-|few|TRBJ2-3|TRBV27
CATGIRAPDTQYF
TGTGCCACCGGGATCAGAGCCCCAGATACGCAGTATTTT
>TRBD2|few|TRBJ2-3|TRBV5-8
CASSSSGRLTDTQYF
TGTGCCAGCAGCTCTAGCGGGAGGCTGACAGATACGCAGTATTTT
>-|many|TRBJ2-2|TRBV20-1
CSASRREAGELFF
TGCAGTGCTAGTCGCAGGGAGGCCGGGGAGCTGTTTTTT
>TRBD1|many|TRBJ2-1|TRBV18
CASSYQGDGNEQFF
TGTGCCAGCTCATACCAGGGGGACGGGAATGAGCAGTTCTTC
>TRBD1|-|TRBJ2-5|TRBV11-3
CASSPETRDSVDF
TGTGCCAGCAGCCCCGAAACAAGGGACAGCGTAGACTTC
>-|few|TRBJ2-7|TRBV6-2/TRBV6-3
CASSYPSDEQYF
TGTGCCAGCAGTTACCCTAGCGACGAGCAGTACTTC
>-|many|TRBJ1-1|TRBV5-1
CASRLEEANTEAFF
TGCGCCAGCAGATTGGAGGAGGCCAACACTGAAGCTTTCTTT
>-|-|TRBJ1-5|TRBV19
CASSISDGNQPQHF
TGTGCCAGTAGTATCTCGGACGGGAATCAGCCCCAGCATTTT
>-|few|TRBJ2-5|TRBV6-1
CASSQLTWYQETQYF
TGTGCCAGCAGTCAACTAACGTGGTACCAAGAGACCCAGTACTTC
>TRBD2|many|TRBJ2-7|TRBV6-2/TRBV6-3
CASSYWTSGRRSFDEQYF
TGTGCCAGCAGTTACTGGACTAGCGGGAGGCGTTCGTTCGACGAGCAGTACTTC
>-|many|TRBJ1-2|TRBV3-1
CASSQGQLPNYGYTF
TGTGCCAGCAGCCAAGGGCAGTTACCTAACTATGGCTACACCTTC
>TRBD1|-|TRBJ1-5|TRBV28
CASSSSQGVSNQPQHF
TGTGCCAGCAGTTCATCACAGGGGGTGAGCAATCAGCCCCAGCACTTT
>-|-|TRBJ2-2|TRBV3-1
CASSQVRLTGELFF
TGTGCCAGCAGCCAAGTGAGACTCACCGGGGAGCTGTTTTTT
>TRBD1|many|TRBJ1-1|TRBV11-2
CASSRTGGAKEAFF
TGTGCCAGCAGCCGGACAGGGGGCGCGAAGGAAGCTTTCTTT
>TRBD1|few|TRBJ1-2|TRBV3-1
CASSFWTGFDGYTF
TGTGCCAGCAGCTTCTGGACAGGGTTCGACGGCTACACCTTC